This TCR beta chain was identified during a study of cytomegalovirus exposure and HLA in healthy donors. Study-wide results and limits: In a later analysis, across HLA loci, associated TCR counts were highest for DRB1, lowest for HLA-C. Association of a missense DCLRE1C variant with TCR beta V- and J-gene trimming was reported in a later analysis.

As regards this clone: Antigen specificity is unknown.

The primer mix had 60 Vbeta and 13 Jbeta primers. Sequencing was performed with immunoSEQ multiplex PCR; in TCRdb, only in-frame clones are kept and a portion is missing. The sample has some 79,000 clones, around 68% seen once. Trimming removed 0 bases from V and 7 bases from J; junction bases left unmatched: 7. The CDR3 runs 14 residues. CDR1 SGDLS and CDR2 YYNGEE come from the germline V gene. The sequence came from a woman between 35 and 50 years old in good health and CMV-seropositive. Sequencing used PBMCs. The V gene is TRBV9, the J gene TRBJ2-7, with 7 bases that match TRBD1. The CDR3 spells CASSVGTGHGEQYF. CDR3 nucleotide sequence: TGTGCCAGCAGCGTAGGGACAGGCCACGGGGAGCAGTACTTC. Full variable domain (outside the CDR3, taken from reference TRBV9 and TRBJ2-7): DSGVTQTPKHLITATGQRVTLRCSPRSGDLSVYWYQQSLDQGLQFLIQYYNGEERAKGNILERFSAQQFPDLHSELNLSSLELGDSALYFCASSVGTGHGEQYFGPGTRLTVT.